The 27 T cell receptor beta chains in this list originate from one sample, sequenced in a study of graft-versus-host responses after intestinal transplantation. Produced via immunoSEQ multiplex PCR; TCRdb's table is partial and in-frame only. This sample has roughly 38,000 clones; 90% to 95% occur once, and the top ten carry 0.76%. The source was PBMCs, collected 16 days after intestinal transplant. The receptors here all came from a human patient who received an intestinal transplant, so some T cells may come from the graft donor.

CDR3 sequence: CASSVGDYNTDTQYF. CDR3 DNA sequence: TGTGCCAGCAGCGTGGGGGACTATAACACAGATACGCAGTATTTT. This chain links TRBV9 with TRBJ2-3, with 7 bases matching TRBD2. V shed 2 bases, J shed 2 bases, and the junction held 5 bases outside the gene matches. Germline V gene lookup returns CDR1 SGDLS and CDR2 YYNGEE. The CDR3 is made up of 15 amino acids.

This sequence joins TRBV5-1 and TRBJ2-3, with 10 bases lining up with TRBD2. V lost 0 bases to trimming and J lost 0 bases; unmatched junction nucleotides: 4. Germline CDR1 is SGHRS and CDR2 is YFSETQ. The CDR3 totals 17 residues. The CDR3 sequence is CASSLGLLAGSTDTQYF. CDR3 DNA sequence: TGCGCCAGCAGCTTGGGGCTACTAGCGGGAAGCACAGATACGCAGTATTTT. The full variable domain, completed using reference TRBV5-1 and TRBJ2-3, is KAGVTQTPRYLIKTRGQQVTLSCSPISGHRSVSWYQQTPGQGLQFLFEYFSETQRNKGNFPGRFSGRQFSNSRSEMNVSTLELGDSALYLCASSLGLLAGSTDTQYFGPGTRLTVL.

The table lists this clone with a count of one. The chain has TRBV4-1 and TRBJ1-1; D is ambiguous. V lost 0 bases, J lost 0 bases, and 8 bases lay in between. The germline V gene has CDR1 MGHRA and CDR2 YSYEKL. This CDR3 has 15 amino acids. In nucleotides, the CDR3 is TGCGCCAGCAGCCAAGATTGGGAAGTGAACACTGAAGCTTTCTTT. It translates to CASSQDWEVNTEAFF.

J is TRBJ2-7 and V is TRBV6-6; the match to TRBD1 covers 10 bases. The J segment lost 2 bases and the V segment lost 6 bases, leaving 7 bases of the junction unmatched. The length of the CDR3 is 15 residues. CDR1 is MNHNY and CDR2 is SVGAGI in the germline V gene (reference sequence). CDR3 sequence (DNA): TGTGCCAGCAGCTCCGACAGGGGGCTTCCCTACGAGCAGTACTTC. This sequence encodes CASSSDRGLPYEQYF.

This sequence joins TRBV9 and TRBJ2-1, with 9 bases aligning to TRBD2. The CDR3 sequence is 16 residues long. Germline V gene lookup returns CDR1 SGDLS and CDR2 YYNGEE. J lost 1 base, V lost 4 bases, and 6 bases had no gene match. CDR3 DNA sequence: TGTGCCAGCAGCCCCGAGAGCGGGAGGTCCTACAATGAGCAGTTCTTC. It specifies CASSPESGRSYNEQFF.

This chain connects TRBV28 to TRBJ1-1, with 7 bases fitting TRBD1. Looked up from germline, CDR1 is MDHEN and CDR2 is SYDVKM. CDR3 length equals 14 residues. Trimming at V came to 3 bases and at J to 10 bases, leaving 11 bases not matched to a gene. CDR3 amino acids: CASSLGAGPGGAFF. In nucleotides, the CDR3 is TGTGCCAGCAGTTTGGGGGCGGGACCAGGGGGAGCTTTCTTT.

The rearrangement uses TRBV7-6 and TRBJ2-1; 11 bases are shared with TRBD2. Germline trimming cut 2 bases from V and 6 bases from J; bases unmatched to any gene: 3. CDR3 length: 15 residues. Germline V CDR1 and CDR2: SGHVS, FNYEAQ. The CDR3 DNA reads TGTGCCAGCAGCTTAACTAGCGGGAGTATCAATGAGCAGTTCTTC. This codes for CASSLTSGSINEQFF.

The rearrangement uses TRBV15 and TRBJ2-1; TRBD1 might be the D (6 bases). Germline loops: CDR1 LNHNV, CDR2 YYDKDF (reference sequence). V was pared by 7 bases and J by 8 bases, with 15 bases between. The CDR3 totals 13 residues. The CDR3 bases are TGTGCCACCACACAGGGCGCCTCCCATGAGCAGTTCTTC. Residues: CATTQGASHEQFF.

The rearrangement links TRBV15 to TRBJ1-6, with 8 bases aligning to TRBD1. Per germline, CDR1 LNHNV and CDR2 YYDKDF (reference sequence). With 0 bases clipped from V and 0 bases from J, the junction kept 7 bases outside the gene matches. This CDR3 is 19 amino acids long. Written as DNA, the CDR3 is TGTGCCACCAGCAGAGATGAAGGACAGGGCGACTCCTATAATTCACCCCTCCACTTT. This encodes CATSRDEGQGDSYNSPLHF. Drawing the rest from reference TRBV15 and TRBJ1-6, the complete variable domain is DAMVIQNPRYQVTQFGKPVTLSCSQTLNHNVMYWYQQKSSQAPKLLFHYYDKDFNNEADTPDNFQSRRPNTSFCFLDIRSPGLGDTAMYLCATSRDEGQGDSYNSPLHFGNGTRLTVT.

V is TRBV29-1 and J is TRBJ2-1; D uncertain. V dropped 6 bases and J dropped 0 bases, with 12 bases sitting between them. This CDR3 is built from 14 residues. Germline V gene data show CDR1 as SQVTM and CDR2 as ANQGSEA. CDR3 nucleotides: TGCAGCGTCCAAAACAGTGACTCCTACAATGAGCAGTTCTTC. This sequence encodes CSVQNSDSYNEQFF.

CDR3: CASSQDRERTEAFF. In nucleotides, the CDR3 is TGTGCCAGCAGTCAGGACAGGGAGAGGACTGAAGCTTTCTTT. The V call is TRBV28, the J call TRBJ1-1; 8 bases are a match to TRBD1. Looked up from germline, CDR1 is MDHEN and CDR2 is SYDVKM. The CDR3 totals 14 residues. V was pared by 5 bases and J by 5 bases, with 7 bases of the junction left unmatched.

This chain connects TRBV18 to TRBJ1-1; possible D gene TRBD1, 6 bases. Germline values: CDR1 KGHSH, CDR2 LQKENI. This CDR3 region has 15 residues. Deletions cut 3 bases from V and 4 bases from J, with 15 bases between. CDR3 in DNA: TGTGCCAGCTCACCGGTCACAGGGAGTGGCACTGAAGCTTTCTTT. This encodes CASSPVTGSGTEAFF.

The chain joins TRBV5-6 to TRBJ2-7; no clear D gene. The germline CDR1 and CDR2 sequences are SGHDT and YYEEEE. V gave up 4 bases and J gave up 6 bases, with 11 bases separating them. CDR3 length: 12 residues. CDR3 in amino acids: CASSIYPREQYF. CDR3 sequence (DNA): TGTGCCAGCAGCATATATCCCCGCGAGCAGTACTTC.

The V gene is TRBV28, the J gene TRBJ2-3; D unclear. Germline V CDR1 and CDR2: MDHEN, SYDVKM. V was cut by 3 bases and J by 4 bases, with 5 bases left in between. CDR3 length: 12 residues. Here the CDR3 DNA reads TGTGCCAGCAGTTTTGGGCCAGATACGCAGTATTTT. As protein: CASSFGPDTQYF. The variable domain in full, with the rest retrieved from reference TRBV28 and TRBJ2-3, is DVKVTQSSRYLVKRTGEKVFLECVQDMDHENMFWYRQDPGLGLRLIYFSYDVKMKEKGDIPEGYSVSREKKERFSLILESASTNQTSMYLCASSFGPDTQYFGPGTRLTVL.

This sequence joins TRBV21-1 and TRBJ2-3; the D call in the table, TRBD2, was not verified against the DNA. TRBV21-1 is listed as a pseudogene. This CDR3 comprises 15 residues. The CDR3, as DNA: TGTGCCAGCAGCAAAAAAGCGGGAGGGGAAGATACGCAGTATTTT. Translation gives CASSKKAGGEDTQYF.

This clone was seen a handful of times. This rearrangement joins TRBV19 to TRBJ1-5, with D possibly being TRBD1 (6 bases). The CDR3 has 12 amino acids. CDR1 and CDR2 (germline): LNHDA, SQIVND (reference sequence). Trimming removed 7 bases at V and 6 bases at J, with 10 bases between. The CDR3 DNA reads as TGTGCCAGTACAGGGGAAGGTCAGCCCCAGCATTTT. Protein: CASTGEGQPQHF.

This CDR3 is CATSRDLTQETQYF. DNA for the CDR3: TGTGCCACCAGCAGGGACCTCACACAAGAGACCCAGTACTTC. The chain has TRBV15 and TRBJ2-5; unclear D gene. Germline loops: CDR1 LNHNV, CDR2 YYDKDF (reference sequence). The CDR3 length is 14 residues. Between the trimmed V and J ends, which lost 3 bases and 2 bases, there was a span of 10 bases.

The chain joins TRBV19 to TRBJ2-2; D gene ambiguous. Germline V lookup: CDR1 LNHDA, CDR2 SQIVND (reference sequence). There are 13 residues in the CDR3. Deletions cut 3 bases from V and 6 bases from J, with 8 bases between. The CDR3 loop is CASSIGRPGELFF. CDR3 DNA: TGTGCCAGTAGTATTGGGCGGCCCGGGGAGCTGTTTTTT.

The V and J genes are TRBV27 and TRBJ2-7; 12 nucleotides align to TRBD2. The CDR3 totals 15 residues. Germline V gives CDR1 MNHEY, CDR2 SMNVEV (reference sequence). V trimming: 6 bases; J trimming: 5 bases; junction bases outside the gene matches: 8. The CDR3 DNA reads TGTGCCAGCAGAGATTCTAGCGGGAGGGCCGACGAGCAGTACTTC. Translation: CASRDSSGRADEQYF.

J is TRBJ2-7 and V is TRBV7-6, with 10 nucleotides matching TRBD2. The CDR3 length is 15 residues. Germline V gives CDR1 SGHVS, CDR2 FNYEAQ. The V and J ends lost 5 bases and 2 bases, in that order; junction bases with no gene match: 6. The CDR3 bases are TGTGCCAGCAGCCGAGTGGGACTAGCGACCTACGAGCAGTACTTC. Amino acid sequence: CASSRVGLATYEQYF. Variable domain in full (rest from reference TRBV7-6 and TRBJ2-7): GAGVSQSPRYKVTKRGQDVALRCDPISGHVSLYWYRQALGQGPEFLTYFNYEAQQDKSGLPNDRFSAERPEGSISTLTIQRTEQRDSAMYRCASSRVGLATYEQYFGPGTRLTVT.

The chain joins TRBV5-6 to TRBJ2-1; 8 nucleotides agree with TRBD2. Germline CDR1 SGHDT, CDR2 YYEEEE. This CDR3 has 13 amino acids. The V and J ends lost 4 bases and 8 bases, in that order; junction bases with no gene match: 5. The CDR3 DNA reads as TGTGCCAGCAGCAAGCTAGCGGGCTATGAGCAGTTCTTC. It codes for CASSKLAGYEQFF.

The CDR3 nucleotides are TGTGCCAGCAGCTGGGACAGGGCCGGCTACGAGCAGTACTTC. Translated: CASSWDRAGYEQYF. The chain couples TRBV7-9 to TRBJ2-7; 9 bases are a match to TRBD1. Trimming cost V 4 bases and J 3 bases; bases outside gene matches: 4. Germline V gene lookup returns CDR1 SEHNR and CDR2 FQNEAQ (reference sequence). This CDR3 is built from 14 residues.

V gene TRBV21-1 combines with J gene TRBJ2-7; no check of the table's D call, TRBD1, against the DNA was made. TRBV21-1 is noted as a pseudogene. CDR3 size: 18 residues. CDR3 in DNA: TGTGCCAGCAGCAAAGAGGTTTTTCACCGGGACAGGGGCCCCGAGCAGTACTTC. It yields the protein CASSKEVFHRDRGPEQYF.

This chain connects TRBV6-5 to TRBJ1-5, with TRBD1 matching 7 bases. Germline V gene sequence: CDR1 MNHEY, CDR2 SVGAGI. With V trimmed by 6 bases and J by 5 bases, 4 bases remained unmatched. CDR3 length: 13 residues. Written as DNA, the CDR3 is TGTGCCAGCAGGGGACAGCTCTATCAGCCCCAGCATTTT. Amino acid sequence: CASRGQLYQPQHF.

V usage is TRBV30 and J usage is TRBJ1-5; D call uncertain. Trimming pared 0 bases from V and 2 bases from J, leaving 11 bases between. The CDR3 has 15 amino acids. Germline CDR1 and CDR2: GTSNPN and SVGIG (reference sequence). CDR3 sequence: CAWSVGPHGNQPQHF. The CDR3 DNA sequence: TGTGCCTGGAGTGTAGGGCCCCACGGCAATCAGCCCCAGCATTTT.

This clone was recorded a few times. The gene calls are TRBV7-9 and TRBJ2-1; no definite D call. Germline-derived CDR1 and CDR2 are SEHNR and FQNEAQ (reference sequence). The ends were cut back, 1 base at V and 8 bases at J, with 6 bases in the middle. The CDR3 is 12 residues long. The CDR3 DNA reads TGTGCCAGCAGCTTAGGTACATATGAGCAGTTCTTC. Translated: CASSLGTYEQFF. Drawing the rest from reference TRBV7-9 and TRBJ2-1, the complete variable domain is DTGVSQNPRHKITKRGQNVTFRCDPISEHNRLYWYRQTLGQGPEFLTYFQNEAQLEKSRLLSDRFSAERPKGSFSTLEIQRTEQGDSAMYLCASSLGTYEQFFGPGTRLTVL.

This chain links TRBV2 with TRBJ1-2; 12 bases map to TRBD1. Per the germline V gene, CDR1 is SNHLY and CDR2 is FYNNEI. V was clipped by 6 bases and J by 4 bases; unmatched bases: 12. CDR3 length: 17 amino acids. Written as DNA, the CDR3 is TGTGCCAGCAGAGCTCCGGGACAGGGGGCCTCGGGCTATGGCTACACCTTC. Its protein product is CASRAPGQGASGYGYTF.